These T cell receptor beta chains were read from a single sample in a study of blood T cell repertoires in COVID-19. Profiled with immunoSEQ multiplex PCR; TCRdb holds only in-frame clones, not every one. Of 30,000 to 35,000 clones in the sample, roughly 92% were seen once. Sequenced sample: peripheral blood. These receptors came from a human donor in a cohort sampled during active COVID-19. Both conserved end residues are part of each CDR3. Each record gives: V gene, J gene, clone size, D gene, CDR3 protein, CDR3 DNA. The D gene is left open where the match is weak. The size entry is marked missing in some rows and otherwise reads once, few, many or a size class.

TRBV29-1,TRBJ1-2,-,-,CSVEDAGNYGYTF,TGCAGCGTTGAAGATGCAGGGAACTATGGCTACACCTTC
TRBV10-3,TRBJ2-3,-,TRBD2,CAISGRTRRGTDTQYF,TGTGCCATCAGTGGGCGGACTAGGAGAGGCACAGATACGCAGTATTTT
TRBV9,TRBJ2-3,-,TRBD2,CASSVEAGGDTQYF,TGTGCCAGCAGCGTAGAAGCGGGGGGGGATACGCAGTATTTT
TRBV5-4,TRBJ2-1,once,TRBD1,CAARQGTYNEQFF,TGTGCCGCTAGACAGGGGACCTACAATGAGCAGTTCTTC
TRBV27,TRBJ2-1,-,TRBD2,CASSSGRLAGRNEQFF,TGTGCCAGCAGCTCCGGGCGGCTAGCGGGACGCAATGAGCAGTTCTTC
TRBV7-2,TRBJ2-7,-,-,CASSLRDFPYEQYF,TGTGCCAGCAGCCTCCGGGACTTTCCGTACGAGCAGTACTTC
TRBV2,TRBJ1-4,-,TRBD1,CATQGTGGITNEKLFF,TGTGCCACCCAAGGGACAGGGGGTATAACTAATGAAAAACTGTTTTTT
TRBV7-2,TRBJ2-2,-,-,CASSLVGGAPSGELFF,TGTGCCAGCAGCCTGGTGGGGGGGGCCCCTAGCGGGGAGCTGTTTTTT
TRBV2,TRBJ1-2,-,TRBD1,CASRRDRGNYGYTF,TGTGCCAGCAGACGAGACAGGGGGAACTATGGCTACACCTTC
TRBV30,TRBJ2-7,-,TRBD1,CAWTPGQSTYEQYF,TGTGCCTGGACACCGGGACAGTCCACCTACGAGCAGTACTTC
TRBV30,TRBJ2-1,-,-,CAWSVGISYNEQFF,TGTGCCTGGAGTGTCGGGATATCCTACAATGAGCAGTTCTTC
TRBV5-1,TRBJ1-1,-,-,CASSRDRPMNTEAFF,TGCGCCAGCAGCCGGGATCGTCCGATGAACACTGAAGCTTTCTTT
TRBV5-1,TRBJ2-2,-,TRBD1,CASSLAGTGNTGELFF,TGCGCCAGCAGCTTGGCGGGGACAGGGAACACCGGGGAGCTGTTTTTT
TRBV27,TRBJ1-1,-,TRBD1,CASSTLQGVNTEAFF,TGTGCCAGCAGTACGCTACAGGGGGTGAACACTGAAGCTTTCTTT
TRBV29-1,TRBJ1-2,-,TRBD1,CSVDRTGDYGYTF,TGCAGCGTTGATAGGACAGGCGACTATGGCTACACCTTC
TRBV13,TRBJ1-2,-,-,CASRDFRGAGYTF,TGTGCCAGCAGGGATTTTCGGGGGGCTGGCTACACCTTC
TRBV25-1,TRBJ2-1,-,TRBD2,CASSPGLGGVNEQFF,TGTGCCAGCTCTCCGGGACTAGGAGGTGTCAATGAGCAGTTCTTC
TRBV7-8,TRBJ1-2,-,TRBD1,CASSLERTGGSYGYTF,TGTGCCAGCAGCTTAGAGCGTACAGGGGGGTCCTATGGCTACACCTTC
TRBV11-2,TRBJ1-4,once,TRBD1,CASSPLWDRDEKLFF,TGTGCCAGCAGCCCACTATGGGACAGGGACGAAAAACTGTTTTTT
TRBV5-4,TRBJ1-2,-,-,CASSGEGNYGYTF,TGTGCCAGCAGCGGCGAGGGAAACTATGGCTACACCTTC
TRBV11-3,TRBJ1-2,-,-,CASSLSRGYGYTF,TGTGCCAGCAGCTTAAGCAGGGGCTATGGCTACACCTTC
TRBV7-6,TRBJ1-6,-,-,CASSLATREATKVSPLHF,TGTGCCAGCAGCTTAGCAACCCGGGAAGCGACCAAAGTTTCACCCCTCCACTTT
TRBV27,TRBJ2-2,-,TRBD2,CASSSKAGGDTGELFF,TGTGCCAGCAGTTCGAAAGCGGGGGGGGACACCGGGGAGCTGTTTTTT
TRBV7-9,TRBJ2-1,-,-,CASSRQRLGYEQFF,TGTGCCAGCAGCCGTCAAAGACTAGGATATGAGCAGTTCTTC
TRBV7-9,TRBJ2-1,-,-,CASSLTKMTRNEQFF,TGTGCCAGCAGCTTAACTAAGATGACTCGGAATGAGCAGTTCTTC
TRBV10-3,TRBJ2-3,-,-,CAISESAGPQTDTQYF,TGTGCCATCAGTGAGTCGGCAGGGCCCCAGACAGATACGCAGTATTTT
TRBV7-8,TRBJ2-7,-,-,CASSMVSSYEQYF,TGTGCCAGCAGCATGGTGAGCTCCTACGAGCAGTACTTC
TRBV7-9,TRBJ2-2,-,-,CASSFPRAGELFF,TGTGCCAGCAGCTTCCCGAGAGCCGGGGAGCTGTTTTTT
TRBV5-6,TRBJ1-6,-,-,CASSLTGGTNSPLHF,TGTGCCAGCAGCTTGACCGGCGGAACAAATTCACCCCTCCACTTT
TRBV6-2/TRBV6-3,TRBJ1-5,-,-,CASSFRGQPQHF,TGTGCCAGCAGTTTCAGGGGTCAGCCCCAGCATTTT
TRBV2,TRBJ1-5,-,-,CASSESPQGFYSNQPQHF,TGTGCCAGCAGTGAATCCCCTCAGGGGTTCTATAGCAATCAGCCCCAGCATTTT
TRBV18,TRBJ1-3,-,-,CASSPLIDTGGNTIYF,TGTGCCAGCTCACCACTAATCGATACGGGAGGAAACACCATATATTTT
TRBV28,TRBJ2-1,-,TRBD2,CASRPPGGSYNEQFF,TGTGCCAGCAGGCCGCCGGGGGGTTCCTACAATGAGCAGTTCTTC
TRBV2,TRBJ1-2,-,-,CASSWTASYWGYTF,TGTGCCAGCAGTTGGACAGCATCCTATTGGGGCTACACCTTC
TRBV30,TRBJ1-2,once,TRBD1,CAWSPDRVYGYTF,TGTGCCTGGAGCCCTGACAGGGTATATGGCTACACCTTC
TRBV4-1,TRBJ2-3,-,TRBD2,CASSQETSGGPTDTQYF,TGCGCCAGCAGCCAGGAAACTAGCGGGGGGCCCACAGATACGCAGTATTTT
TRBV2,TRBJ2-5,-,TRBD1,CASSPGAGGDETQYF,TGTGCCAGCAGTCCAGGGGCAGGGGGCGATGAGACCCAGTACTTC
TRBV10-3,TRBJ2-7,-,TRBD2,CAISETVSGREGGEQYF,TGTGCCATCAGTGAGACAGTATCTGGGCGGGAGGGCGGCGAGCAGTACTTC
TRBV5-1,TRBJ1-2,-,-,CASSLVGEYGYTF,TGCGCCAGCAGCTTGGTAGGGGAATATGGCTACACCTTC
TRBV10-3,TRBJ1-6,-,-,CAISEFGSNSPLHF,TGTGCCATCAGTGAGTTCGGGAGTAATTCACCCCTCCACTTT
TRBV5-1,TRBJ1-2,-,TRBD1,CASSLGTGTGYGYTF,TGCGCCAGCAGCTTGGGCACCGGGACAGGGTATGGCTACACCTTC
TRBV4-2,TRBJ1-2,once,-,CASSHGGAYGYTF,TGTGCCAGCAGCCACGGGGGAGCCTATGGCTACACCTTC
TRBV5-1,TRBJ1-1,-,TRBD1,CASSLAPTGSNTEAFF,TGCGCCAGCAGCTTGGCCCCGACAGGGTCGAACACTGAAGCTTTCTTT
TRBV10-1,TRBJ1-6,-,-,CASRLRIGSPLHF,TGCGCCAGCAGACTACGGATTGGGTCACCCCTCCACTTT
TRBV5-1,TRBJ2-1,-,TRBD2,CASSFPGLADNEQFF,TGCGCCAGCAGCTTTCCGGGACTAGCCGACAATGAGCAGTTCTTC
TRBV11-2,TRBJ1-1,-,-,CASSFGGGVVNTEAFF,TGTGCCAGCAGCTTCGGGGGGGGCGTGGTGAACACTGAAGCTTTCTTT
TRBV5-1,TRBJ2-7,-,-,CASSFGDSSYEQYF,TGCGCCAGCAGCTTTGGTGACAGCTCCTACGAGCAGTACTTC
TRBV18,TRBJ1-4,-,TRBD1,CASSPGQGVEKLFF,TGTGCCAGCTCACCAGGACAGGGGGTTGAAAAACTGTTTTTT
TRBV27,TRBJ1-2,-,-,CASSSAGRGNYGYTF,TGTGCCAGCAGTTCGGCAGGAAGGGGTAACTATGGCTACACCTTC
TRBV10-3,TRBJ1-2,once,TRBD1,CAITKTGEGYGYTF,TGTGCCATCACTAAGACAGGGGAGGGCTATGGCTACACCTTC
TRBV13,TRBJ1-5,once,-,CASSSTENSNQPQHF,TGTGCCAGCAGCTCGACAGAGAATAGCAATCAGCCCCAGCATTTT
TRBV5-4,TRBJ2-5,once,TRBD1,CASSLGTGGRGLETQYF,TGTGCCAGCAGCTTGGGCACAGGGGGCCGAGGACTAGAGACCCAGTACTTC
TRBV7-3,TRBJ2-1,-,-,CASSLSPAGTNEQFF,TGTGCCAGCAGCTTATCTCCGGCGGGAACTAATGAGCAGTTCTTC
TRBV30,TRBJ1-2,-,-,CAWRRRWGPNYGYTF,TGTGCCTGGAGGAGGCGCTGGGGGCCTAACTATGGCTACACCTTC
TRBV5-1,TRBJ2-1,-,TRBD1,CASSLAIGQGAGDEQFF,TGCGCCAGCAGCTTGGCCATCGGACAGGGGGCAGGTGATGAGCAGTTCTTC
TRBV9,TRBJ2-5,-,-,CASSVQGETQYF,TGTGCCAGCAGCGTGCAGGGAGAGACCCAGTACTTC
TRBV4-1,TRBJ1-4,-,-,CASSARVGEKLFF,TGCGCCAGCAGCGCTCGGGTGGGTGAAAAACTGTTTTTT
TRBV29-1,TRBJ2-1,-,-,CSALLLPPYNEQFF,TGCAGCGCGCTTCTACTACCCCCTTACAATGAGCAGTTCTTC
TRBV6-5,TRBJ1-5,-,-,CASSIRRYSNQPQHF,TGTGCCAGCAGCATCCGGCGGTATAGCAATCAGCCCCAGCATTTT
TRBV7-2,TRBJ2-1,once,TRBD2,CASSPRLAGGEQFF,TGTGCCAGCAGCCCCCGACTAGCGGGCGGTGAGCAGTTCTTC